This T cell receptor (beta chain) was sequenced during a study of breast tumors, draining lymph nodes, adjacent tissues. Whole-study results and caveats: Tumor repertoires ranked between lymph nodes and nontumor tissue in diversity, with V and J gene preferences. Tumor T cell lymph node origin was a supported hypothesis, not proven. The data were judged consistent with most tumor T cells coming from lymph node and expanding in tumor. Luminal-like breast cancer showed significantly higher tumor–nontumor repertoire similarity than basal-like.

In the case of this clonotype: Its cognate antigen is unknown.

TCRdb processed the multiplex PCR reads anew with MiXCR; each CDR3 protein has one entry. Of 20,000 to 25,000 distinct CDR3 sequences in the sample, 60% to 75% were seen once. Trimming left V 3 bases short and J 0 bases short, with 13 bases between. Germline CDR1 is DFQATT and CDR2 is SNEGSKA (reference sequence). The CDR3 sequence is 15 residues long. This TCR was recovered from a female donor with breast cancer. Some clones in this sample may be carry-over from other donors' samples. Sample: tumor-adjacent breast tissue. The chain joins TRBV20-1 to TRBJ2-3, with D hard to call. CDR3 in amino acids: CSASQDGYSTDTQYF. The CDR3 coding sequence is TGCAGTGCTAGCCAGGACGGATATAGCACAGATACGCAGTATTTT.